This T cell receptor (beta chain) was sequenced for a study of blood T cells in healthy people across ages. A few counts support this clonotype. Its antigen is currently unknown. The CDR3 is 15 amino acids. V dropped 0 bases and J dropped 2; count of bases not matched to a gene: 3. Germline values: CDR1 SGDLS, CDR2 YYNGEE. Donation came from healthy Caucasian individuals in Russia who were aged roughly 6 to 100. Study results and caveats: Among T cells, TCR beta diversity per million cells dropped roughly linearly as age rose.

A J-beta primer mix and a sample-barcoded 5' primer were used in a second PCR of about 7 to 12 cycles. TCRdb itself ran the 5' RACE reads through MiXCR, one entry per CDR3 protein. The sample includes approximately 900,000 distinct CDR3 sequences, approximately 49% seen only once; the top ten take roughly an eighth. The receptor was derived from a man aged 25 to 40 in good health. The specimen was blood. The gene calls are TRBV9 and TRBJ2-5; 8 nucleotides agree with TRBD1. CDR3 DNA sequence: TGTGCCAGCAGCGTAGGGACAGGGTCACAAGAGACCCAGTACTTC. Protein product: CASSVGTGSQETQYF.